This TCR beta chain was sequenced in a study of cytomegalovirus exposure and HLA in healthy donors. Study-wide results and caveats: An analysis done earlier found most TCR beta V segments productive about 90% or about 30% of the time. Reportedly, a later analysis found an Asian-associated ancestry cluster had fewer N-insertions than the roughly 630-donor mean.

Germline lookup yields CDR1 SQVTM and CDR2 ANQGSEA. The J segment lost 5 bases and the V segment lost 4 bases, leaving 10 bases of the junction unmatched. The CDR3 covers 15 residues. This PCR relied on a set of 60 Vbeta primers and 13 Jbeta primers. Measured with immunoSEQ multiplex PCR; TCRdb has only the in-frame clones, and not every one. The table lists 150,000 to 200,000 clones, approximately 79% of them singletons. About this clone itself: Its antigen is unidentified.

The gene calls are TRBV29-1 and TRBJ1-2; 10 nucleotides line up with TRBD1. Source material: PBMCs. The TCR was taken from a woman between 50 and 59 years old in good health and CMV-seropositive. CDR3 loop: CSVGIGDRGGYGYTF. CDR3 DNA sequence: TGCAGCGTTGGAATAGGGGACAGGGGAGGGTATGGCTACACCTTC.